This entry describes one T cell receptor (beta chain). Its antigen is unknown. The record has no base qualities; no much larger clone is one base away. The data were obtained in a study of blood T cell repertoires in COVID-19 (TCRdb year 2020). Looking at the study overall: Collaborator samples came from the United States, Italy and Spain and covered acute and convalescent phases of COVID-19. The prospective study material was composed of cDNA or gDNA derived from T cells, B-cell-depleted T cells, or PBMCs. Deeply sampled blood TCRbeta repertoires from subjects exposed to, actively infected with, or recovered from COVID-19 were included in the dataset. The repertoires were released in a freely available public database intended as a resource for research on the immune response to SARS-CoV-2. The samples were drawn from the first 160 participants of the ongoing ImmuneRACE study and from 1,200 or so subjects provided by 6 global collaborators. A de-identified subject ID, COVID-19 status, age in years and sex were almost always included in the sample metadata. Where available, HLA class I and class II types were taken from metadata supplied by the sample provider and were not determined by assay-based typing. What the study reported, not specific to this receptor: The quantity of clinical and demographic metadata differed by source and by participant and was supplied without curation.

The collaborating institutions used their own protocols to collect whole blood in K2EDTA tubes. Collaborator samples were shipped for TCRbeta analysis as frozen whole blood, isolated PBMCs, or DNA extracted from either sample type. CDR1 and CDR2, per the germline V gene, are KGHDR and SFDVKD. V and J lose 4 bases and 2 bases, and a span of 14 bases separates them. The CDR3 measures 15 amino acids from cysteine to phenylalanine. The read is trimmed to its CDR3 DNA, 45 bases read in frame from base 1. TCRbeta CDR3 regions were amplified from genomic DNA using the immunoSEQ Assay, a bias-controlled multiplex PCR. The authors' analysis ran thus. The number of nucleated cells in each sample was estimated by amplification of reference gene primers within the assay. Sequence reads were collapsed and filtered to measure the absolute abundance of every unique TCRbeta CDR3 rearrangement. Productive Simpson clonality was computed per sample as the square root of Simpson's diversity index over productive rearrangements. Not all clones reach the TCRdb copy of this immuneACCESS table, which keeps in-frame sequences only. Checked studies attribute under half of the gap to unresolved V genes and leave the rest unexplained. V, J and clone size are taken as reported in that table, and D and trimming were inferred from the DNA itself. The sample profile shows 120,000 to 150,000 clones; 75% to 90% of them were found once. The biggest ten clones account for 10% to 13% of the sample.

Sequencing was carried out using peripheral blood. The rearranged chain carries TRBV24-1 and TRBJ2-7; a tentative D match to TRBD1 spans 6 bases. This TCR was sampled from a man between 60 and 70 years old with active or convalescent COVID-19. CDR3 region: CATSDPSDRPYEQYF. The DNA sequence is TGTGCCACCAGTGACCCTTCAGACAGGCCCTACGAGCAGTACTTC.